The T cell receptor beta chain described here comes from a study of cytomegalovirus exposure and HLA in healthy donors. On this clone: Its target is unknown.

PCR amplification relied on 60 Vbeta primers (plus 13 Jbeta primers). Using immunoSEQ multiplex PCR, the repertoire was profiled, and TCRdb retains in-frame clones only, with some absent. The sample data list approximately 68,000 clones. Study results and caveats: A list of about 180 TCR beta chains associated with cytomegalovirus was given.

This TCR was recovered from a female donor in good health and CMV-seropositive. The sample comprised PBMCs.

CDR3 residues: CAIRDRSSYNEQFF. CDR3 DNA: TGTGCCATCAGGGACAGGAGCTCCTACAATGAGCAGTTCTTC. The chain links TRBV10-3 to TRBJ2-1; 7 bases are a match to TRBD1. CDR3 size: 14 residues. Germline V gene data show CDR1 as ENHRY and CDR2 as SYGVKD. The V gene end was trimmed by 6 bases and the J gene end by 0 bases; junction bases not matched to a gene: 2.